Listed below are T cell receptor beta chains from one sample, sequenced in a study of CD4 T cells in relation to SARS-CoV-2 and coronaviruses. Their recognized antigens are unknown. The data were produced by immunoSEQ multiplex PCR, yet TCRdb's version contains in-frame clones alone and is incomplete. The sample shows about 37,000 clones, roughly 85% of them seen only once. Sequenced material: naive CD4+ T cells from PBMCs, cultured in vitro. Receptors were obtained from an adult with COVID-19. The CDR3 runs from the conserved cysteine through the conserved F or W. Fields, in order: D gene, clone size, V gene, J gene, CDR3 protein, CDR3 DNA. The D gene is left open where the match is weak. Clone size is shown for a subset of rows, as once, few, many or a class of expanded clone.

>NA|NA|TRBV29-1|TRBJ2-4
CSVVWGAQNIQYF
TGCAGCGTTGTCTGGGGGGCGCAAAACATTCAGTACTTC
>NA|NA|TRBV5-4|TRBJ1-4
CAGGDGANEKLFF
TGTGCCGGGGGGGACGGTGCTAATGAAAAACTGTTTTTT
>NA|NA|TRBV2|TRBJ2-5
CASRIQGSGETQYF
TGTGCCAGCAGAATTCAGGGTAGCGGAGAGACCCAGTACTTC
>TRBD2|NA|TRBV3-1/TRBV3-2|TRBJ2-1
CASTQGGLASNEQFF
TGTGCCAGTACCCAGGGGGGACTAGCGAGCAATGAGCAGTTCTTC
>NA|NA|TRBV7-6|TRBJ2-2
CASSLITDTGELFF
TGTGCCAGCAGCTTAATCACAGACACCGGGGAGCTGTTTTTT
>NA|NA|TRBV3-1/TRBV3-2|TRBJ2-7
CASSQDRGALIYEQYF
TGTGCCAGCAGCCAAGACCGGGGTGCACTAATCTACGAGCAGTACTTC
>NA|NA|TRBV29-1|TRBJ1-1
CSVGLSVNTEAFF
TGCAGCGTTGGTCTATCGGTGAACACTGAAGCTTTCTTT
>NA|few|TRBV5-1|TRBJ2-2
CASSAGRMNTGELFF
TGCGCCAGCAGCGCGGGACGGATGAACACCGGGGAGCTGTTTTTT
>TRBD2|NA|TRBV7-9|TRBJ2-2
CASSLPGSGRTNTGELFF
TGTGCCAGCAGCCTACCGGGTAGCGGGAGGACGAACACCGGGGAGCTGTTTTTT
>NA|NA|TRBV2|TRBJ2-2
CASGKRGWQVGGTGELFF
TGTGCCAGCGGAAAAAGGGGGTGGCAGGTGGGGGGCACCGGGGAGCTGTTTTTT
>NA|NA|TRBV5-4|TRBJ2-5
CASSFGGEVQETQYF
TGTGCCAGCAGCTTTGGCGGCGAAGTCCAAGAGACCCAGTACTTC
>TRBD1|NA|TRBV9|TRBJ2-7
CASSVGVGQFSYEQYF
TGTGCCAGCAGCGTAGGAGTGGGACAGTTCTCCTACGAGCAGTACTTC
>NA|once|TRBV19|TRBJ2-4
CASSVSGRQNIQYF
TGTGCCAGTAGTGTCTCGGGTAGACAAAACATTCAGTACTTC
>TRBD1|few|TRBV19|TRBJ2-2
CASSPLTGSLTGELFF
TGTGCCAGTAGTCCCTTGACAGGGTCTTTGACCGGGGAGCTGTTTTTT
>NA|NA|TRBV6-5|TRBJ1-1
CASSYSRTRGWTEAFF
TGTGCCAGCAGTTACTCGAGAACCAGGGGCTGGACTGAAGCTTTCTTT
>NA|NA|TRBV19|TRBJ2-3
CASSPQSGLGTDTQYF
TGTGCCAGTAGTCCTCAGTCCGGACTCGGCACAGATACGCAGTATTTT
>NA|NA|TRBV19|TRBJ1-4
CASSDSRNEKLFF
TGTGCCAGTAGCGACAGCAGGAATGAAAAACTGTTTTTT
>TRBD1|NA|TRBV5-1|TRBJ2-3
CASSLGDRGSTDTQYF
TGCGCCAGCAGCTTGGGGGACAGGGGATCCACAGATACGCAGTATTTT
>NA|NA|TRBV28|TRBJ2-7
CASSLAGSEQYF
TGTGCCAGCAGTCTGGCAGGGAGCGAGCAGTACTTC
>NA|NA|TRBV7-2|TRBJ1-2
CASSEDGIYGYTF
TGTGCCAGCAGCGAAGACGGAATTTATGGCTACACCTTC
>NA|once|TRBV9|TRBJ1-3
CASSVGSGNTIYF
TGTGCCAGCAGCGTAGGGTCTGGAAACACCATATATTTT
>TRBD1|NA|TRBV28|TRBJ2-1
CASSPDRGLYNEQFF
TGTGCCAGCAGTCCTGACAGGGGCCTCTACAATGAGCAGTTCTTC
>TRBD2|NA|TRBV11-2|TRBJ2-7
CASSLTGTSRSEQYF
TGTGCCAGCAGCTTAACCGGGACTAGTCGGTCCGAGCAGTACTTC
>NA|NA|TRBV11-3|TRBJ2-7
CASSLVAGGNGEQYF
TGTGCCAGCAGCTTAGTCGCTGGGGGGAATGGCGAGCAGTACTTC
>NA|NA|TRBV24-1|TRBJ2-1
CATSDPNLAREQFF
TGTGCCACCAGTGACCCTAACCTAGCACGTGAGCAGTTCTTC
>NA|NA|TRBV6-5|TRBJ2-2
CASSYGGPGELFF
TGTGCCAGCAGTTACGGGGGCCCCGGGGAGCTGTTTTTT
>TRBD2|NA|TRBV18|TRBJ2-1
CASSPQETSVTEQFF
TGTGCCAGCTCACCTCAAGAGACTAGCGTAACTGAGCAGTTCTTC
>NA|NA|TRBV7-9|TRBJ2-7
CASSFDLLGGEQYF
TGTGCCAGCAGCTTTGACCTTCTAGGAGGAGAGCAGTACTTC
>NA|NA|TRBV28|TRBJ2-7
CASITPEGRSNF
TGTGCCAGCATTACCCCAGAGGGACGGAGCAACTTC
>NA|NA|TRBV4-2|TRBJ2-1
CASSQDLWERYYNEQFF
TGTGCCAGCAGCCAAGATCTGTGGGAGCGATACTACAATGAGCAGTTCTTC
>NA|medium-sized|TRBV10-3|TRBJ2-1
CAISEGLWGSYNEQFF
TGTGCCATCAGTGAAGGGCTCTGGGGCTCCTACAATGAGCAGTTCTTC
>NA|few|TRBV7-8|TRBJ1-4
CASSLGLGGNSEKLFF
TGTGCCAGCAGCTTAGGGCTCGGGGGGAATAGTGAAAAACTGTTTTTT
>NA|NA|TRBV5-3|TRBJ2-1
CARTTSFIGPHSYNEQFF
TGTGCCAGGACGACTAGTTTCATAGGACCCCACTCCTACAATGAGCAGTTCTTC
>NA|NA|TRBV4-1|TRBJ2-7
CASSPSWVANEQYF
TGCGCCAGCAGCCCGAGTTGGGTGGCAAACGAGCAGTACTTC
>NA|NA|TRBV2|TRBJ1-1
CASSGDTEAFF
TGTGCCAGCAGTGGAGACACTGAAGCTTTCTTT
>NA|NA|TRBV18|TRBJ2-3
CASSRSGSTDTQYF
TGTGCCAGCTCACGTTCCGGGAGCACAGATACGCAGTATTTT
>TRBD1|NA|TRBV7-3|TRBJ2-5
CASSLQGEETQYF
TGTGCCAGCAGCTTACAGGGGGAAGAGACCCAGTACTTC
>TRBD2|NA|TRBV3-1/TRBV3-2|TRBJ2-5
CASSRLAGVETQYF
TGTGCCAGCAGCCGCCTAGCGGGAGTGGAGACCCAGTACTTC
>NA|NA|TRBV18|TRBJ1-4
CASSPTAGPDEKLFF
TGTGCCAGCTCACCGACGGCAGGGCCAGATGAAAAACTGTTTTTT
>NA|NA|TRBV7-9|TRBJ2-3
CASSLLGRASTDTQYF
TGTGCCAGCAGCTTATTGGGCAGGGCTAGCACAGATACGCAGTATTTT
>NA|once|TRBV4-1|TRBJ2-4
CASSPSYRGAKNIQYF
TGCGCCAGCAGCCCTTCTTATCGTGGGGCCAAAAACATTCAGTACTTC
>NA|NA|TRBV2|TRBJ2-7
CASSESLVVTYEQYF
TGTGCCAGCAGTGAATCCCTTGTGGTGACCTACGAGCAGTACTTC
>NA|NA|TRBV9|TRBJ1-2
CASSVLSDGYGYTF
TGTGCCAGCAGCGTACTCTCGGACGGCTATGGCTACACCTTC
>NA|NA|TRBV5-1|TRBJ2-1
CASSLGRTDYNEQFF
TGCGCCAGCAGCTTGGGCAGGACTGACTACAATGAGCAGTTCTTC
>TRBD2|NA|TRBV2|TRBJ2-3
CASSEGTSGSIGTQYF
TGTGCCAGCAGTGAAGGGACTAGCGGGAGTATCGGTACGCAGTATTTT
>TRBD1|NA|TRBV7-9|TRBJ1-1
CASSGDSGAFF
TGTGCCAGCAGTGGGGACAGCGGGGCTTTCTTT
>NA|NA|TRBV12-5|TRBJ1-1
CASGLGVGGEGGMIPTEAFF
TGTGCTAGTGGTTTGGGAGTTGGAGGGGAAGGGGGTATGATTCCCACTGAAGCTTTCTTT
>TRBD1|NA|TRBV6-1|TRBJ1-6
CASSEAFQGGPLHF
TGTGCCAGCAGTGAAGCGTTTCAGGGGGGTCCCCTCCACTTT
>NA|few|TRBV4-1|TRBJ1-2
CASSLKGGAIGNYGYTF
TGCGCCAGCAGCCTAAAAGGCGGGGCGATCGGCAACTATGGCTACACCTTC
>NA|once|TRBV9|TRBJ2-5
CASSVGGGPETQYF
TGTGCCAGCAGCGTAGGAGGGGGACCAGAGACCCAGTACTTC
>NA|NA|TRBV18|TRBJ2-3
CASSPVNPTDTQYF
TGTGCCAGCTCACCAGTTAACCCCACAGATACGCAGTATTTT